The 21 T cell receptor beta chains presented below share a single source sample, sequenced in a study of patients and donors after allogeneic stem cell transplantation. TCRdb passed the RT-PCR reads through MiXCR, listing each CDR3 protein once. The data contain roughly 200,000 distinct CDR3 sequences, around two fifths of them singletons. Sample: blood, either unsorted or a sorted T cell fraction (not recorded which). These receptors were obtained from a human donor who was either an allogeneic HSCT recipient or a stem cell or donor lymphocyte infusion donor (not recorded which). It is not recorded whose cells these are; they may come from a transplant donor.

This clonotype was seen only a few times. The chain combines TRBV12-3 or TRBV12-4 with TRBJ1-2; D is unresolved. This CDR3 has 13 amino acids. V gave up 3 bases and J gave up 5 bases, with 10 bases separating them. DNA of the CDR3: TGTGCCAGCAGTTTGCCAGGAAGGTATGGCTACACCTTC. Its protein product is CASSLPGRYGYTF.

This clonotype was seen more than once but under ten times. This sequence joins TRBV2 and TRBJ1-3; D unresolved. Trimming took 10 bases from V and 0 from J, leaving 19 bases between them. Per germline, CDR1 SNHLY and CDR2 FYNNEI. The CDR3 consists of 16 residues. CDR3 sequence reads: CAIDVTVISSGNTIYF. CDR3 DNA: TGTGCCATCGACGTAACAGTAATCAGCTCTGGAAACACCATATATTTT.

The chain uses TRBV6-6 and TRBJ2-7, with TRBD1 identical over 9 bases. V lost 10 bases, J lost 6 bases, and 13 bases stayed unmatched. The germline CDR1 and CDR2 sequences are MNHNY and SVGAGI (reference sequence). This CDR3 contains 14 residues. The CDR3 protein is CATSLDRGAGEQYF. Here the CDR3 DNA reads TGTGCCACCTCCTTGGACAGGGGAGCGGGCGAGCAGTACTTC.

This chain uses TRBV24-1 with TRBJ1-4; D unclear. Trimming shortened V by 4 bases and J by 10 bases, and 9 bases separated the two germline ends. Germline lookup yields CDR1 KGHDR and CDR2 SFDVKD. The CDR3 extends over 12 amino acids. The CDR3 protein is CATSEGGGKLFF. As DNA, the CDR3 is TGTGCCACCAGTGAGGGAGGAGGAAAACTGTTTTTT.

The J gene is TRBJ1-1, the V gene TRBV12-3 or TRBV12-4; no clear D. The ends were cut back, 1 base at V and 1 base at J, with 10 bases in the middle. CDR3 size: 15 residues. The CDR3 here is CASSLEVGQNTEAFF. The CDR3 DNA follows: TGTGCCAGCAGTTTAGAGGTCGGGCAGAACACTGAAGCTTTCTTT.

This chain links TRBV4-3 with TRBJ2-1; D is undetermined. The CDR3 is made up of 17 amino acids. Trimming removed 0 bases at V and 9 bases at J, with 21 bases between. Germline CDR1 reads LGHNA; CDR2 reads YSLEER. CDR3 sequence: CASSQDPLPFRLGEQFF. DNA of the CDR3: TGCGCCAGCAGCCAAGATCCCCTCCCCTTCCGGTTGGGTGAGCAGTTCTTC.

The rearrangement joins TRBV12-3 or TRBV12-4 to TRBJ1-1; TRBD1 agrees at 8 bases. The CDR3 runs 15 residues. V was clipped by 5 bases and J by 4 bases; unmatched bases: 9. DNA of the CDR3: TGTGCCAGCAGTCCGGACAGGGAAAGGGGCACTGAAGCTTTCTTT. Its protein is CASSPDRERGTEAFF.

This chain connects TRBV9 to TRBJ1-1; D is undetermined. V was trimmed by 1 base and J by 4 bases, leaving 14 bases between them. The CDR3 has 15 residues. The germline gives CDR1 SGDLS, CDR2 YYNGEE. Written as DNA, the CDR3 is TGTGCCAGCAGCGTATTGGGGAAAGGCGGCACTGAAGCTTTCTTT. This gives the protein CASSVLGKGGTEAFF.

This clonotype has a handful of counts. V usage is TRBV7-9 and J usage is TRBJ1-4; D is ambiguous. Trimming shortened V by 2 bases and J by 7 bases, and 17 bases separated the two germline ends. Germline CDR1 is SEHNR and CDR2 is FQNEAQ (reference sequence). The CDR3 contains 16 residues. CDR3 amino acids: CASSLLSREPREKLFF. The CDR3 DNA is TGTGCCAGCAGCTTATTATCCCGGGAACCACGTGAAAAACTGTTTTTT.

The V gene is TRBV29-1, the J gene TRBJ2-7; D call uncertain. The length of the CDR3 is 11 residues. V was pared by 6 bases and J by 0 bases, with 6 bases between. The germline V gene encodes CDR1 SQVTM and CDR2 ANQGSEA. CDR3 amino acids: CSVVSSYEQYF. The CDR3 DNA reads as TGCAGCGTGGTAAGCTCCTACGAGCAGTACTTC.

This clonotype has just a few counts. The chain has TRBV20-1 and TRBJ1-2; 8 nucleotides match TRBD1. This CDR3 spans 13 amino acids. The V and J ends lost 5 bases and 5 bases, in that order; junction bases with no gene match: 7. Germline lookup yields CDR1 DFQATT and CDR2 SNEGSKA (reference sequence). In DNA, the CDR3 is TGCAGTGCTTACAGGGGGTCGGGGTATGGCTACACCTTC. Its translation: CSAYRGSGYGYTF.

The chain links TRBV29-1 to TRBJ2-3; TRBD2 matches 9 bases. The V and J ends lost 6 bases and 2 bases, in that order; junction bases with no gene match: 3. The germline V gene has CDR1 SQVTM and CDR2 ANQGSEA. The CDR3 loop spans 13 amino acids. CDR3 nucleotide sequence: TGCAGCGTACTAGCGGGTTTCACAGATACGCAGTATTTT. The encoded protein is CSVLAGFTDTQYF.

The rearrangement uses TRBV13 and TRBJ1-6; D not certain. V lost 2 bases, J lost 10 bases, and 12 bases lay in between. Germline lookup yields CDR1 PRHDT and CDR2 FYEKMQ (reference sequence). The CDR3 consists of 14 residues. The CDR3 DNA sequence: TGTGCCAGCAGCTTAAGGGAAAAGGACTCACCCCTCCACTTT. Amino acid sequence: CASSLREKDSPLHF.

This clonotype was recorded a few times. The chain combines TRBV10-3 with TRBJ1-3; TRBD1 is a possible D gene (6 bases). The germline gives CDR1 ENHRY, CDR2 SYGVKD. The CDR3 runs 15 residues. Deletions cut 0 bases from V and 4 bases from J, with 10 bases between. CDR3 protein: CAISESPGAGNTIYF. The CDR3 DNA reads TGTGCCATCAGTGAGTCTCCAGGGGCAGGAAACACCATATATTTT.

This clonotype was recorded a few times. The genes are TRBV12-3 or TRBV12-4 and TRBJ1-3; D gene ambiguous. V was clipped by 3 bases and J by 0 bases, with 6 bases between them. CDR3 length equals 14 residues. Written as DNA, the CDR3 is TGTGCCAGCAGTTTGGGAACCTCTGGAAACACCATATATTTT. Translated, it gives CASSLGTSGNTIYF.

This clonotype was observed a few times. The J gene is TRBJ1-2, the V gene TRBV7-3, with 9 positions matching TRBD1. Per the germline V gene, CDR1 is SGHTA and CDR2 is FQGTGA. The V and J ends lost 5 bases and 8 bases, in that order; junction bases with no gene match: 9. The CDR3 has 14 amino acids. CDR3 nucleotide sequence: TGTGCCAGCAGCATCACAGGGGGCTTACTGGGCTACACCTTC. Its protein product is CASSITGGLLGYTF.

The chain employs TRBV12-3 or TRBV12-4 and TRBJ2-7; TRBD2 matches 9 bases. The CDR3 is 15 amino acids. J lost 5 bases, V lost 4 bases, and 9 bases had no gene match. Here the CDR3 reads CASSSPREGRHEQYF. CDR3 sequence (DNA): TGTGCCAGCAGTTCGCCGCGGGAGGGTAGGCACGAGCAGTACTTC.

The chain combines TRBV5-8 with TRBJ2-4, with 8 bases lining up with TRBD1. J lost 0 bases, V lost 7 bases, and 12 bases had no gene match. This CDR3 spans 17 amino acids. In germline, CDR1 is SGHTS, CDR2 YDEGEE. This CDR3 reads CASFDRGRSLAKNIQYF. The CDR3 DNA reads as TGTGCCAGCTTCGACAGGGGACGGTCCCTAGCCAAAAACATTCAGTACTTC.

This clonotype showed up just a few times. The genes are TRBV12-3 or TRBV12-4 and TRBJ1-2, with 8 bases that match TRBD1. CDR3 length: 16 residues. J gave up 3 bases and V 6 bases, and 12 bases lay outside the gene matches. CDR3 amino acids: CASSLGPQGADYGYTF. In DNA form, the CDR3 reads TGTGCCAGCAGCCTTGGGCCGCAGGGGGCTGACTATGGCTACACCTTC.

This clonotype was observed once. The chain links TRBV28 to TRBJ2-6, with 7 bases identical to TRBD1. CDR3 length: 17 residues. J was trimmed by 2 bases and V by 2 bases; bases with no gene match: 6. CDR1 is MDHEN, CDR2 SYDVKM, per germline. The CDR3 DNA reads TGTGCCAGCAGTTTACCGCAGGGGGTGACTGGGGCCAACGTCCTGACTTTC. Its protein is CASSLPQGVTGANVLTF.

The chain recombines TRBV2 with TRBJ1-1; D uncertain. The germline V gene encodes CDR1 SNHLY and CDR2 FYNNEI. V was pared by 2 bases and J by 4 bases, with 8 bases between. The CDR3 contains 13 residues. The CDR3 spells CASSERFATEAFF. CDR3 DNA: TGTGCCAGCAGTGAACGGTTTGCCACTGAAGCTTTCTTT.